The 28 T cell receptor beta chains listed next were all sequenced from one sample in a study of identical twins. TCRdb re-derived calls from the 5' RACE reads in MiXCR, one entry per CDR3 protein. This sample has a few hundred thousand distinct CDR3 sequences, with more than 20% found just once. The data also belong to a second study, concerning T cells expressing NK-cell markers.

Sequenced input: CD4+ T cells sorted from blood. Source of these receptors: a woman under 30 in good health.

This chain links TRBV20-1 with TRBJ2-7; D is possibly TRBD1 or TRBD2 (5 bases each). The germline CDR1 and CDR2 sequences are DFQATT and SNEGSKA (reference sequence). The CDR3 covers 14 residues. Deletions cut 1 base from V and 3 bases from J, with 13 bases between. This chain's CDR3 is CSARGLRGGYEQYF. CDR3 DNA: TGCAGTGCTAGAGGCCTGAGGGGCGGCTACGAGCAGTACTTC.

This clonotype showed up just a few times. V and J are TRBV7-9 and TRBJ2-1, with 9 bases aligning to TRBD2. The CDR3 sequence is 15 residues long. Germline loops: CDR1 SEHNR, CDR2 FQNEAQ (reference sequence). J lost 2 bases, V lost 4 bases, and 3 bases had no gene match. The CDR3 loop is CASSYLAGPYNEQFF. The CDR3 coding sequence is TGTGCCAGCAGCTATCTAGCGGGGCCCTACAATGAGCAGTTCTTC.

The chain joins TRBV19 to TRBJ2-3; a weak D match, TRBD2 (6 bases). The CDR3 has 15 residues. V lost 5 bases to trimming and J lost 3 bases, with 15 bases between them. Germline V gene lookup returns CDR1 LNHDA and CDR2 SQIVND (reference sequence). The CDR3 is CASSGRGGATDTQYF. CDR3 nucleotide sequence: TGTGCCAGTAGTGGTCGCGGAGGGGCGACAGATACGCAGTATTTT.

The chain couples TRBV7-9 to TRBJ2-2, with D maybe TRBD1 (5 bases). The CDR3 contains 15 residues. The ends were cut back, 3 bases at V and 7 bases at J, with 15 bases in the middle. The germline CDR1 and CDR2 sequences are SEHNR and FQNEAQ (reference sequence). CDR3 bases: TGTGCCAGCAGCTTTACAGGCCCTGGGGACGGGGAGCTGTTTTTT. It yields the protein CASSFTGPGDGELFF.

This clonotype appeared once. The chain couples TRBV30 to TRBJ1-1, with 7 positions matching TRBD1. The germline gives CDR1 GTSNPN, CDR2 SVGIG (reference sequence). V shed 7 bases and J 5 bases; nucleotides not matched to a gene: 10. The CDR3 spans 13 residues. This CDR3 is CASSTGFRTEAFF. Written as DNA, the CDR3 is TGTGCCTCGTCGACAGGGTTCAGAACTGAAGCTTTCTTT.

This clonotype was seen at least ten times. V gene TRBV10-3 combines with J gene TRBJ1-1, with unresolved D. The CDR3 sequence is 11 residues long. CDR1 and CDR2 from the germline V gene are ENHRY and SYGVKD. Trimming cost V 6 bases and J 1 base, with 3 bases left between them. Here the CDR3 DNA reads TGTGCCATCAGGGAGAACACTGAAGCTTTCTTT. Translating gives CAIRENTEAFF.

V usage is TRBV12-3 or TRBV12-4 and J usage is TRBJ2-1; D might be TRBD1 (5 bases). This CDR3 is 15 amino acids long. V was pared by 6 bases and J by 1 base, with 13 bases between. The CDR3 sequence is CASSAGLSSYNEQFF. CDR3 nucleotide sequence: TGTGCCAGCAGCGCAGGGTTAAGTTCCTACAATGAGCAGTTCTTC.

This clonotype has more than one count but fewer than ten. This rearrangement joins TRBV7-9 to TRBJ1-3; D perhaps matches TRBD1 (5 bases). Germline-derived CDR1 and CDR2 are SEHNR and FQNEAQ (reference sequence). The CDR3 has 14 amino acids. V lost 5 bases, J lost 5 bases, and 13 bases lay in between. DNA of the CDR3: TGTGCCAGCAGCGTATCAGGGAGACGAAACACCATATATTTT. Its translation: CASSVSGRRNTIYF.

A few counts support this clonotype. The chain has TRBV6-1 and TRBJ1-2, with D maybe TRBD1 (5 bases). Germline assignment: CDR1 MNHNS and CDR2 SASEGT. The CDR3 covers 14 residues. Trimming left V 6 bases short and J 5 bases short, with 16 bases between. The DNA for the CDR3 is TGTGCCAGCAGACCAGGAGTGGGGGGGTATGGCTACACCTTC. It encodes CASRPGVGGYGYTF.

This clonotype was recorded a few times. It may be a read error: a sequence one base away is much more abundant. The CDR3 spells CASSLDRVTEAFF. The CDR3 DNA is TGCGCCAGCAGCTTGGACAGGGTCACTGAAGCTTTCTTT. This chain links TRBV5-1 with TRBJ1-1; perhaps TRBD1 as D (6 bases). V was shortened by 0 bases and J by 4 bases, with 7 bases between the two germline ends. Germline CDR1 and CDR2: SGHRS and YFSETQ. The CDR3 extends over 13 amino acids.

The chain uses TRBV7-2 and TRBJ2-3, with D tentatively TRBD1 (6 bases). The CDR3 loop spans 13 amino acids. V was pared by 1 base and J by 9 bases, with 11 bases between. CDR1 is SGHTA and CDR2 is FQGNSA in the germline V gene. As DNA, the CDR3 is TGTGCCAGCAGCTTAGGGGGGACACCGACGCAGTATTTT. The encoded protein is CASSLGGTPTQYF.

This clonotype occurred a few times. The chain uses TRBV6-1 and TRBJ1-2; 8 bases line up with TRBD1. Germline loops: CDR1 MNHNS, CDR2 SASEGT. The CDR3 loop spans 14 amino acids. With 6 bases clipped from V and 4 bases from J, the junction kept 7 bases outside the gene matches. Here the CDR3 reads CASRPDRATYGYTF. CDR3 sequence (DNA): TGTGCCAGCAGACCGGACAGGGCGACCTATGGCTACACCTTC.

V usage is TRBV29-1 and J usage is TRBJ2-5; no reliable D call. The CDR3 spans 12 residues. The V gene lost 4 bases and the J gene lost 3 bases, with 9 bases spanning the gap. Germline assignment: CDR1 SQVTM and CDR2 ANQGSEA. CDR3 sequence (DNA): TGCAGCGTTGCTCGCGCCGAAGAGACCCAGTACTTC. It specifies CSVARAEETQYF.

The CDR3 DNA follows: TGTGCCAGCAGCGTTCTAGCGGGAGGACCTCTCAATGAGCAGTTCTTC. Translated: CASSVLAGGPLNEQFF. The rearrangement links TRBV9 to TRBJ2-1, with 11 bases matching TRBD2. Germline V gene sequence: CDR1 SGDLS, CDR2 YYNGEE. J was trimmed by 6 bases and V by 2 bases; bases with no gene match: 7. The CDR3 spans 16 residues.

Here the CDR3 DNA reads TGTGCCTGCTGCCAAGGGGCTATGCGGGGAGGCAAGACTGAAGCTTTCTTT. Residues: CACCQGAMRGGKTEAFF. The chain carries TRBV3-1 and TRBJ1-1; tentative D call: TRBD1 (5 bases). Germline-derived CDR1 and CDR2 are LGHDT and YNNKEL (reference sequence). The CDR3 runs to 17 residues. Deletions cut 11 bases from V and 5 bases from J, with 30 bases between.

The chain recombines TRBV6-2 or TRBV6-3 with TRBJ2-1; 8 bases map to TRBD2. CDR3 length: 16 amino acids. The germline CDR1 and CDR2 sequences are MNHEY and SVGEGT. J was trimmed by 4 bases and V by 2 bases; bases with no gene match: 7. Here the CDR3 DNA reads TGTGCCAGCAGTTACCCCGGAGTAGCGGGGTACAATGAGCAGTTCTTC. Translated, it gives CASSYPGVAGYNEQFF.

The chain links TRBV7-2 to TRBJ2-2, with 8 bases aligning to TRBD2. The germline CDR1 and CDR2 sequences are SGHTA and FQGNSA. This CDR3 has 13 residues. Germline trimming cut 10 bases from V and 3 bases from J; bases unmatched to any gene: 4. Written as DNA, the CDR3 is TGTGCCACCCGACTAGCGTACACCGGGGAGCTGTTTTTT. It specifies CATRLAYTGELFF.

This clonotype was detected a few times. The chain joins TRBV2 to TRBJ2-3; the match to TRBD2 covers 8 bases. The J segment lost 5 bases and the V segment lost 3 bases, leaving 7 bases of the junction unmatched. The CDR3 has 15 residues. Germline CDR1 and CDR2: SNHLY and FYNNEI. The CDR3 DNA reads as TGTGCCAGCAGTGACGGTAGCGGGGCGGAAGATACGCAGTATTTT. This sequence encodes CASSDGSGAEDTQYF.

A few counts support this clonotype. The V call is TRBV15, the J call TRBJ2-5; D perhaps matches TRBD1 (6 bases). CDR1 is LNHNV and CDR2 is YYDKDF in the germline V gene (reference sequence). Between the trimmed V and J ends, which lost 8 bases and 1 base, there was a span of 14 bases. The CDR3 sequence is 14 residues long. The CDR3 loop is CATLDRGSQETQYF. The CDR3 DNA sequence: TGTGCCACCCTGGACAGAGGGAGCCAAGAGACCCAGTACTTC.

This clonotype came up many times. J is TRBJ2-5 and V is TRBV5-1; 8 bases map to TRBD2. From germline, CDR1 is SGHRS and CDR2 YFSETQ. The CDR3 has 15 residues. V shed 2 bases, J shed 1 base, and the junction held 4 bases outside the gene matches. The DNA of the CDR3 is TGCGCCAGCAGCTTTAGCGGGGCTCGCCAAGAGACCCAGTACTTC. It encodes CASSFSGARQETQYF.

This clonotype was recorded a few times. The V gene is TRBV11-2, the J gene TRBJ2-5; D is unclear. Trimming took off 3 bases at V and 0 bases at J, with 5 bases between the two ends. Germline assignment: CDR1 SGHAT and CDR2 FQNNGV. The CDR3 covers 13 residues. This CDR3 is CASSFGNQETQYF. The CDR3 region has the DNA TGTGCCAGCAGCTTCGGCAACCAAGAGACCCAGTACTTC.

This clonotype was seen a few times. A read error may produce the germline difference seen at one junction end. V and J are TRBV7-7 and TRBJ2-1; D call uncertain. The V gene's germline CDR1 is SSHAT and CDR2 FNYEAQ (reference sequence). The CDR3 length is 14 residues. CDR3 sequence (DNA): TGTGCTAGCAGCTTAGTGGTAGGGAACAATGAGCAGTTCTTC. This translates into CASSLVVGNNEQFF.

CDR3 protein: CASSLGGTYTGELFF. The CDR3, as DNA: TGTGCCAGCAGTTTAGGAGGCACCTACACCGGGGAGCTGTTTTTT. The J gene is TRBJ2-2, the V gene TRBV12-3 or TRBV12-4; D is ambiguous. The V gene lost 1 base and the J gene lost 3 bases, with 9 bases spanning the gap. CDR3 length: 15 residues.

This clonotype was observed many times. The V call is TRBV5-1, the J call TRBJ2-7; 9 bases match TRBD2. V was pared by 4 bases and J by 6 bases, with 8 bases of the junction left unmatched. The CDR3 contains 14 residues. Germline V gene lookup returns CDR1 SGHRS and CDR2 YFSETQ. CDR3 nucleotide sequence: TGCGCCAGCAGCGAGGTTAGCGGGAGCCTCGAGCAGTACTTC. Protein sequence: CASSEVSGSLEQYF.

This clonotype turned up a few times. The CDR3 here is CASSQDFRTGRRETQYF. CDR3 DNA: TGTGCCAGCAGCCAAGATTTTCGGACAGGGCGGCGGGAGACCCAGTACTTC. V usage is TRBV14 and J usage is TRBJ2-5; 8 bases agree with TRBD1. The ends lost 0 bases at V and 5 bases at J; junction bases unmatched: 11. CDR1 and CDR2 from the germline V gene are SGHDN and FVKESK. The CDR3 is made up of 17 amino acids. Full variable domain (outside the CDR3, taken from reference TRBV14 and TRBJ2-5): EAGVTQFPSHSVIEKGQTVTLRCDPISGHDNLYWYRRVMGKEIKFLLHFVKESKQDESGMPNNRFLAERTGGTYSTLKVQPAELEDSGVYFCASSQDFRTGRRETQYFGPGTRLLVL.

This clonotype was seen only a few times. The chain has TRBV12-3 or TRBV12-4 and TRBJ2-7, with 7 bases matching TRBD1. With V trimmed by 6 bases and J by 3 bases, 8 bases remained unmatched. CDR3 size: 14 residues. The CDR3 nucleotides read TGTGCCAGCAGGGACGCTCGGACAGGCTACGAGCAGTACTTC. It codes for CASRDARTGYEQYF.

The chain combines TRBV3-1 with TRBJ2-1; possibly TRBD2 for D (5 bases). In germline, CDR1 is LGHDT, CDR2 YNNKEL (reference sequence). The CDR3 runs 15 residues. Trimming took off 4 bases at V and 4 bases at J, with 14 bases between the two ends. The chain's CDR3 is CASSPQRAGYNEQFF. The DNA of the CDR3 is TGTGCCAGCAGCCCCCAGAGGGCTGGATACAATGAGCAGTTCTTC.

The CDR3 DNA reads as TGCAGCGTGACAGTTTGGACCGGGACCTCAGGGGCCAACGTCCTGACTTTC. As protein: CSVTVWTGTSGANVLTF. The rearrangement links TRBV29-1 to TRBJ2-6; D might be TRBD1 or TRBD2, each matching 5 bases. The CDR3 loop spans 17 amino acids. Germline V gene data show CDR1 as SQVTM and CDR2 as ANQGSEA. V was pared by 6 bases and J by 4 bases, with 22 bases between.